This TCR beta chain stems from a study of T-cell memory formation after mild COVID-19. MiXCR was run by TCRdb on the 5' RACE reads, yielding one entry per CDR3 protein. The data contain around 300,000 distinct CDR3 sequences, about a sixth of them seen just once; the ten biggest clones take up 23%. The CDR3 is 15 residues long. In germline, CDR1 is LGHNA, CDR2 YSLEER. V lost 1 base and J 6 bases, leaving 13 bases between the germline ends. Study findings and constraints: Clones contracting day 15 to 85 were balanced CD4/CD8; later expanders leaned CD4+.

Remarks on this clonotype: Its specificity is unknown.

The receptor was derived from a man younger than 30 who had mild COVID-19 (a few samples of this study predate the infection). Cell type and time point are not known. The sequenced material came from PBMCs or a T cell subset sorted from them (not recorded which). V and J are TRBV4-3 and TRBJ2-1, with no clear D. The CDR3 here is CASSQVSKPLNEQFF. The CDR3 DNA sequence: TGCGCCAGCAGCCAAGTTTCTAAACCTCTCAATGAGCAGTTCTTC.